This T cell receptor (beta chain) came from a study of blood T cell repertoires in COVID-19. This CDR3 region has 16 residues. Trimming took off 5 bases at V and 1 base at J, with 15 bases between the two ends. Germline-derived CDR1 and CDR2 are LNHDA and SQIVND (reference sequence). Original processing notes: Estimates of nucleated cell counts were drawn from the amplification of reference gene primers. Libraries were prepared by immunoSEQ multiplex PCR; TCRdb keeps only in-frame clonotypes and omits some of them. The V and J calls and clone size are taken from that table; D and trimming were inferred from the DNA. The sample has roughly 260,000 clones, 83% seen once. This clone was detected only once.

The chain recombines TRBV19 with TRBJ1-5; D is undetermined. Sequenced input: PBMCs or T cells enriched from blood (not recorded which). This clonotype was sampled from a woman between 40 and 55 years old who had been exposed to COVID-19. The CDR3 bases are TGTGCCAGTAGTGGCCGTAGAGGCCTAAGCAATCAGCCCCAGCATTTT. It specifies CASSGRRGLSNQPQHF.